The text below deals with one T cell receptor (beta chain). What it binds is not known. This sample was included in a study of T cell clones after liver transplantation. Assay used: immunoSEQ multiplex PCR; TCRdb lists only in-frame clones, some missing. This repertoire shows 45,000 to 55,000 clones, less than 85% found once; its top ten account for about 8.5%. Broader study findings: Small, mixed patient groups and varying post-transplant times limit these conclusions.

This CDR3 spans 16 amino acids. The V gene's germline CDR1 is SGHRS and CDR2 YFSETQ. Trimming removed 3 bases from V and 3 bases from J; junction bases left unmatched: 11. The TCR was taken from a human donor who received a liver transplant. This chain links TRBV5-1 with TRBJ1-1; 7 nucleotides match TRBD1. Specimen: CD4+ T cells from blood, collected before liver transplant. DNA of the CDR3: TGCGCCAGCAGCTCCGTAAATACAGGGGACGACACTGAAGCTTTCTTT. Translation: CASSSVNTGDDTEAFF.